The 9 T cell receptor beta chains reported below all come from one sample, sequenced in a study of cytomegalovirus exposure and HLA in healthy donors. Primers: 60 Vbeta forward and 13 Jbeta reverse. The table came from immunoSEQ multiplex PCR; TCRdb's copy has only in-frame clones and leaves some out. This table has approximately 90,000 clones, more than 70% appearing once. The sample consisted of PBMCs. The source is a man younger than 45 in good health and CMV-seronegative.

The genes are TRBV27 and TRBJ2-6; D remains unclear. Trimming stripped 4 bases from V and 0 bases from J, with 7 bases between. This CDR3 has 15 amino acids. CDR1 and CDR2 from the germline V gene are MNHEY and SMNVEV (reference sequence). The CDR3 loop reads CASSYKNSGANVLTF. In nucleotides, the CDR3 is TGTGCCAGCAGTTACAAAAACTCTGGGGCCAACGTCCTGACTTTC.

This sequence joins TRBV19 and TRBJ2-7; TRBD2 agrees at 7 bases. CDR1 LNHDA and CDR2 SQIVND come from the germline V gene (reference sequence). This CDR3 has 15 residues. V shed 0 bases, J shed 2 bases, and the junction held 4 bases outside the gene matches. The chain's CDR3 is CASSIDGGTTYEQYF. As DNA, the CDR3 is TGTGCCAGTAGTATAGACGGGGGGACGACCTACGAGCAGTACTTC.

This chain connects TRBV6-4 to TRBJ2-1, with 7 bases aligning to TRBD2. The CDR3 loop spans 16 amino acids. J gave up 4 bases and V 6 bases, and 12 bases lay outside the gene matches. Germline CDR1 MRHNA, CDR2 SNTAGT. The CDR3: CASSRTGTTQYNEQFF. CDR3 DNA sequence: TGTGCCAGCAGCAGGACCGGGACTACCCAATACAATGAGCAGTTCTTC.

The genes are TRBV4-2 and TRBJ2-7; tentatively, D is TRBD1 (5 bases). The CDR3 is 15 residues long. V was clipped by 0 bases and J by 0 bases, with 9 bases between them. CDR1 and CDR2 (germline): LGHNA, YNFKEQ. This CDR3 is CASSQESGISYEQYF. CDR3 nucleotide sequence: TGTGCCAGCAGCCAAGAATCAGGGATCTCCTACGAGCAGTACTTC.

V gene TRBV28 combines with J gene TRBJ1-2; 10 bases are shared with TRBD1. The CDR3 length is 14 residues. J gave up 4 bases and V 6 bases, and 5 bases lay outside the gene matches. Per germline, CDR1 MDHEN and CDR2 SYDVKM. CDR3 residues: CASSRQGAGYGYTF. The CDR3 DNA reads TGTGCCAGCAGCAGACAGGGGGCTGGCTATGGCTACACCTTC.

J is TRBJ1-4 and V is TRBV7-2, with D hard to call. Germline assignment: CDR1 SGHTA and CDR2 FQGNSA. Trimming took off 2 bases at V and 8 bases at J, with 9 bases between the two ends. The CDR3 is 13 residues long. The CDR3: CASSLIGGEKLFF. The CDR3 DNA reads as TGTGCCAGCAGCTTAATTGGTGGCGAAAAACTGTTTTTT.

The chain combines TRBV5-6 with TRBJ1-3; D call uncertain. Trimming took 0 bases from V and 2 from J, leaving 6 bases between them. Germline CDR1 is SGHDT and CDR2 is YYEEEE. The CDR3 consists of 14 residues. This CDR3 reads CASSLGATGNTIYF. As DNA, the CDR3 is TGTGCCAGCAGCTTGGGGGCTACTGGAAACACCATATATTTT.

This chain joins TRBV7-9 and TRBJ2-7; TRBD2 might be the D (6 bases). V was trimmed by 5 bases and J by 5 bases, leaving 16 bases between them. Germline V gene sequence: CDR1 SEHNR, CDR2 FQNEAQ (reference sequence). This CDR3 has 14 residues. CDR3 amino acids: CASSRDGGNHEQYF. In DNA, the CDR3 is TGTGCCAGCAGCCGAGACGGAGGGAACCACGAGCAGTACTTC.

A note on this clone: One junction end does not reproduce the germline sequence, and a read error may be involved. This sequence joins TRBV6-5 and TRBJ1-1; 10 nucleotides line up with TRBD1. Germline CDR1 reads MNHEY; CDR2 reads SVGAGI. There are 15 residues in the CDR3. CDR3 residues: CASSYHSDRGLSLCF. DNA of the CDR3: TGTGCCAGCAGTTATCATTCCGACAGGGGGCTTAGTTTGTGCTTT.